The 29 T cell receptor beta chains listed next were all sequenced from one sample in a study of blood T cell repertoires in COVID-19. The protocol was immunoSEQ multiplex PCR, while the TCRdb copy is restricted to in-frame clones and leaves out a portion. The table lists around 130,000 clones, about 82% of them singletons, with 2.5% to 3.5% in the top ten. The sample was peripheral blood. These receptors were taken from a middle-aged man with acute or convalescent COVID-19.

The CDR3, as DNA: TGTGCCTGGAGTGTACCCGGGGTCGGGAAATCAAGCACCTTC. Translation: CAWSVPGVGKSSTF. V gene TRBV30 combines with J gene TRBJ1-2; D remains ambiguous. From germline, CDR1 is GTSNPN and CDR2 SVGIG (reference sequence). CDR3 length: 14 residues. With 0 bases removed from V and 13 bases from J, the gap between germline ends came to 21 bases. The complete variable domain, with remaining parts taken from reference TRBV30 and TRBJ1-2, reads SQTIHQWPATLVQPVGSPLSLECTVEGTSNPNLYWYRQAAGRGLQLLFYSVGIGQISSEVPQNLSASRPQDRQFILSSKKLLLSDSGFYLCAWSVPGVGKSSTFGSGTRLTVV.

This chain connects TRBV27 to TRBJ2-4, with D maybe TRBD2 (6 bases). The CDR3 runs to 16 residues. Germline values: CDR1 MNHEY, CDR2 SMNVEV (reference sequence). V was cut by 2 bases and J by 3 bases, with 14 bases left in between. The CDR3 loop reads CASSLGGPNYKNIQYF. The CDR3 region has the DNA TGTGCCAGCAGTTTAGGAGGGCCCAACTACAAAAACATTCAGTACTTC.

The chain links TRBV3-1 (or the pseudogene TRBV3-2) to TRBJ2-2; D not certain. The CDR3 is made up of 13 amino acids. Looked up from germline, CDR1 is LGHDT and CDR2 is YNNKEL (reference sequence). V lost 6 bases to trimming and J lost 4 bases, with 9 bases between them. The CDR3 sequence is CASRRSGTGELFF. The CDR3 bases are TGTGCCAGCAGGAGATCGGGCACCGGGGAGCTGTTTTTT.

V and J are TRBV18 and TRBJ1-2, with 12 nucleotides matching TRBD1. The junction had 16 bases not matched to a gene; V was cut back by 3 bases and J by 8 bases. This CDR3 region has 18 residues. Germline V gives CDR1 KGHSH, CDR2 LQKENI. CDR3 bases: TGTGCCAGCTCACCCACCTCGTCGGCGGGACAGGGGGCCAGAGGCTACACCTTC. Translated: CASSPTSSAGQGARGYTF.

V is TRBV11-3 and J is TRBJ2-1; D perhaps matches TRBD2 (6 bases). Germline CDR1 is SGHNT and CDR2 is YENEEA. This CDR3 contains 16 residues. Trimming pared 0 bases from V and 2 bases from J, leaving 11 bases between. This CDR3 reads CASSLDGSGAYNEQFF. The CDR3 coding sequence is TGTGCCAGCAGCTTAGATGGTAGCGGAGCCTACAATGAGCAGTTCTTC.

V and J are TRBV9 and TRBJ2-1; 12 bases fit TRBD2. Germline CDR1 reads SGDLS; CDR2 reads YYNGEE. Trimming at V came to 3 bases and at J to 8 bases, leaving 3 bases not matched to a gene. This CDR3 has 14 amino acids. For the CDR3, the DNA is TGTGCCAGCAGCGCTAGCGGGGGGGACGATGAGCAGTTCTTC. It specifies CASSASGGDDEQFF.

The gene calls are TRBV24-1 and TRBJ2-1, with 10 bases lining up with TRBD1. V shed 0 bases and J 6 bases; nucleotides not matched to a gene: 7. This CDR3 region has 17 residues. Germline CDR1 and CDR2: KGHDR and SFDVKD. The CDR3: CATSDLITGTGVNEQFF. The CDR3 nucleotides are TGTGCCACCAGTGATTTGATTACCGGGACAGGGGTCAATGAGCAGTTCTTC.

The chain uses TRBV11-2 and TRBJ1-5, with unresolved D. V shed 3 bases and J shed 5 bases, with 8 bases lying between them. This CDR3 has 13 amino acids. Germline values: CDR1 SGHAT, CDR2 FQNNGV. The CDR3 loop reads CASSFDGDQPQHF. The CDR3 coding sequence is TGTGCCAGCAGCTTCGACGGAGATCAGCCCCAGCATTTT.

The rearrangement uses TRBV12-3 or TRBV12-4 and TRBJ1-2, with TRBD1 as a possible D gene (6 bases). V lost 5 bases, J lost 8 bases, and 12 bases lay in between. The CDR3 loop spans 12 amino acids. Here the CDR3 DNA reads TGTGCCAGCAGTAATACAGGGAACGGCTACACCTTC. Translated, it gives CASSNTGNGYTF.

CDR3 residues: CSVTSTGTGVGNTIYF. The CDR3 bases are TGCAGCGTCACCTCGACCGGGACAGGGGTTGGAAACACCATATATTTT. The chain has TRBV29-1 and TRBJ1-3; TRBD1 matches 10 bases. Looked up from germline, CDR1 is SQVTM and CDR2 is ANQGSEA. CDR3 length: 16 residues. Losses at the gene ends were 6 bases for V and 3 bases for J; bases not matched to a gene: 11.

V is TRBV28 and J is TRBJ1-2; no clear D. V was clipped by 1 base and J by 7 bases, with 16 bases between them. This CDR3 spans 15 amino acids. The germline gives CDR1 MDHEN, CDR2 SYDVKM. The CDR3 protein is CASSLFLRVVGGYTF. CDR3 DNA sequence: TGTGCCAGCAGTTTATTCCTTCGGGTGGTAGGTGGCTACACCTTC.

V and J are TRBV9 and TRBJ2-7; 12 nucleotides align to TRBD2. The germline gives CDR1 SGDLS, CDR2 YYNGEE. The CDR3 consists of 14 residues. The V and J ends lost 3 bases and 4 bases, in that order; junction bases with no gene match: 2. CDR3 loop: CASSASGRAYEQYF. DNA of the CDR3: TGTGCCAGCAGCGCTAGCGGGAGGGCTTACGAGCAGTACTTC.

This clone was seen once. The chain combines TRBV4-1 with TRBJ2-7; TRBD1 might be the D (6 bases). Germline V gene data show CDR1 as MGHRA and CDR2 as YSYEKL. Trimming cost V 1 base and J 4 bases, with 11 bases left between them. The CDR3 is 14 amino acids. This CDR3 reads CASSQATGPYEQYF. The CDR3, as DNA: TGCGCCAGCAGCCAAGCAACAGGGCCTTACGAGCAGTACTTC.

V is TRBV6-4 and J is TRBJ1-1; maybe TRBD1 (5 bases). Germline assignment: CDR1 MRHNA and CDR2 SNTAGT. There are 14 residues in the CDR3. The V end lost 4 bases, the J end lost 4 bases, and 13 bases lay between the germline ends. The CDR3 DNA sequence: TGTGCCAGCAGTGTTCCTGGGGGGGGCACTGAAGCTTTCTTT. Its translation is CASSVPGGGTEAFF.

V gene TRBV5-1 combines with J gene TRBJ1-2; D gene ambiguous. CDR3 size: 15 residues. Trimming left V 0 bases short and J 3 bases short, with 12 bases between. CDR1 and CDR2 (germline): SGHRS, YFSETQ. This CDR3 reads CASSLGTSGYYGYTF. The CDR3, as DNA: TGCGCCAGCAGCTTGGGGACCTCGGGATACTATGGCTACACCTTC.

The rearrangement links TRBV2 to TRBJ1-1, with D hard to call. The V and J ends lost 8 bases and 1 base respectively, with 11 bases between them. The CDR3 sequence is 13 residues long. Germline loops: CDR1 SNHLY, CDR2 FYNNEI. This chain's CDR3 is CASHLGGNTEAFF. The CDR3 bases are TGTGCCAGCCATCTGGGAGGGAACACTGAAGCTTTCTTT.

This clone is a singleton in its sample. The V call is TRBV11-3, the J call TRBJ1-1; no reliable D call. Germline values: CDR1 SGHNT, CDR2 YENEEA. This CDR3 spans 14 amino acids. V was shortened by 1 base and J by 1 base, with 7 bases between the two germline ends. CDR3 nucleotides: TGTGCCAGCAGCTTAGTCCGGGGGAACACTGAAGCTTTCTTT. Translating gives CASSLVRGNTEAFF.

The table lists this clone with a few counts. The chain carries TRBV13 and TRBJ2-1; 8 nucleotides align to TRBD1. Germline V CDR1 and CDR2: PRHDT, FYEKMQ (reference sequence). The CDR3 spans 16 residues. J was trimmed by 5 bases and V by 4 bases; bases with no gene match: 10. The CDR3 region has the DNA TGTGCCAGCAGCTACAACGACAGGGGCGCCCACAATGAGCAGTTCTTC. It is translated as CASSYNDRGAHNEQFF. Using reference TRBV13 and TRBJ2-1 for the parts outside the CDR3, the full variable domain is AAGVIQSPRHLIKEKRETATLKCYPIPRHDTVYWYQQGPGQDPQFLISFYEKMQSDKGSIPDRFSAQQFSDYHSELNMSSLELGDSALYFCASSYNDRGAHNEQFFGPGTRLTVL.

The chain uses TRBV7-3 and TRBJ1-1; D might be TRBD1 (6 bases). From germline, CDR1 is SGHTA and CDR2 FQGTGA. The CDR3 has 14 residues. V was pared by 4 bases and J by 5 bases, with 14 bases between. The CDR3 is CASSSQGSNTEAFF. CDR3 in DNA: TGTGCCAGCAGCTCACAGGGATCGAATACTGAAGCTTTCTTT.

This chain connects TRBV12-3 or TRBV12-4 to TRBJ1-2; tentative D call: TRBD1 (6 bases). The CDR3 has 12 residues. The V gene lost 4 bases and the J gene lost 14 bases, with 17 bases spanning the gap. CDR3 nucleotide sequence: TGTGCCAGCAGTTCTATGGACAGTGCGGATACCTTC. Amino acids: CASSSMDSADTF.

This CDR3 is CASLDRGYGYTF. CDR3 DNA sequence: TGCGCCAGCTTGGACAGGGGCTATGGCTACACCTTC. The V and J genes are TRBV10-2 and TRBJ1-2; 9 nucleotides line up with TRBD1. Germline V gene sequence: CDR1 WSHSY, CDR2 SAAADI. Unmatched junction bases numbered 2, after V lost 8 bases and J lost 4 bases. The CDR3 has 12 amino acids.

The rearrangement joins TRBV7-2 to TRBJ1-2, with 8 bases aligning to TRBD1. The V gene's germline CDR1 is SGHTA and CDR2 FQGNSA. This CDR3 region has 15 residues. Unmatched junction bases numbered 10, after V lost 5 bases and J lost 5 bases. Here the CDR3 DNA reads TGTGCCAGCAGCATCGGACAGGGTGGGGATTATGGCTACACCTTC. This codes for CASSIGQGGDYGYTF.

The chain employs TRBV3-1 (or the pseudogene TRBV3-2) and TRBJ1-4; D is perhaps TRBD1 (5 bases). V lost 4 bases to trimming and J lost 8 bases, with 20 bases between them. CDR3 length: 16 residues. Germline V gene lookup returns CDR1 LGHDT and CDR2 YNNKEL (reference sequence). DNA for the CDR3: TGTGCCAGCAGCCTACGGCGGGGGACCGTAGGGGAAAAACTGTTTTTT. Translated, it gives CASSLRRGTVGEKLFF.

This chain joins TRBV13 and TRBJ1-2; TRBD1 might be the D (6 bases). CDR3 length equals 11 residues. Trimming left V 4 bases short and J 10 bases short, with 10 bases between. The V gene's germline CDR1 is PRHDT and CDR2 FYEKMQ (reference sequence). The CDR3 here is CASSSRDTYTF. The CDR3, as DNA: TGTGCCAGCAGCTCCCGGGACACCTACACCTTC.

This chain joins TRBV7-6 and TRBJ2-2, with TRBD1 matching 8 bases. After removal of 4 bases from V and 1 base from J, the junction contained 2 bases not matched to a gene. The CDR3 has 15 residues. Germline CDR1 SGHVS, CDR2 FNYEAQ. The CDR3 nucleotides are TGTGCCAGCAGCTACGGGACAGGGAACACCGGGGAGCTGTTTTTT. Its translation is CASSYGTGNTGELFF.

The CDR3 sequence is CASSIRGQGATYTF. The CDR3 DNA sequence: TGTGCCAGTAGTATAAGAGGGCAGGGGGCGACCTACACCTTC. The rearrangement uses TRBV19 and TRBJ1-2; 8 bases are a match to TRBD1. V lost 2 bases to trimming and J lost 10 bases; unmatched junction nucleotides: 9. CDR3 length equals 14 residues. Per the germline V gene, CDR1 is LNHDA and CDR2 is SQIVND (reference sequence).

The rearrangement uses TRBV28 and TRBJ1-1, with 9 bases identical to TRBD1. Germline V gene sequence: CDR1 MDHEN, CDR2 SYDVKM. J was trimmed by 5 bases and V by 6 bases; bases with no gene match: 10. CDR3 length: 15 residues. The CDR3 region is CASRGPGQGWTEAFF. In DNA form, the CDR3 reads TGTGCCAGCAGGGGTCCGGGACAGGGCTGGACTGAAGCTTTCTTT.

This clone was seen just once. The chain has TRBV11-2 and TRBJ1-4; D remains ambiguous. CDR3 length equals 14 residues. V lost 2 bases and J 8 bases, leaving 12 bases between the germline ends. Looked up from germline, CDR1 is SGHAT and CDR2 is FQNNGV. The CDR3 loop is CASSLSFGEEKLFF. The CDR3 DNA reads as TGTGCCAGCAGCTTATCTTTCGGTGAGGAAAAACTGTTTTTT.

This clone showed up just a few times. The rearrangement joins TRBV3-1 (or the pseudogene TRBV3-2) to TRBJ2-2; 8 bases are shared with TRBD2. The CDR3 is made up of 19 amino acids. Trimming at V came to 3 bases and at J to 4 bases, leaving 16 bases not matched to a gene. Germline lookup yields CDR1 LGHDT and CDR2 YNNKEL (reference sequence). CDR3: CASSQGAWTSKPTTGELFF. CDR3 nucleotide sequence: TGTGCCAGCAGCCAGGGGGCCTGGACTAGCAAGCCAACCACCGGGGAGCTGTTTTTT.